This T cell receptor beta chain originates from a study of beta chain features in type 1 diabetes. Study observations and caveats: In patients and controls equally, PCR might favor templates that are shorter. For Type 1 diabetes patients, all four CD4+ subsets carried TCRB CDR3s that were moderately but significantly shorter.

This clone appeared a few times. Antigen specificity is unknown. CDR1 LNHNV and CDR2 YYDKDF come from the germline V gene (reference sequence). The CDR3 consists of 16 residues. Trimming took 1 base from V and 4 from J; bases not matched to a gene: 8. Expressed TCRB transcripts were sequenced after all isolated RNA was converted to cDNA. Method: immunoSEQ multiplex PCR; TCRdb's copy keeps in-frame clones and lacks some. Counted here are hundreds of thousands of clones, 10% to 15% occurring once; the ten biggest clones make up approximately 0.015%. This sequence was found in a man aged 18 to 30 in good health. Sequences were obtained from naive CD4+ T cells from blood. The V gene is TRBV15, the J gene TRBJ2-3, with 7 nucleotides matching TRBD2. CDR3 nucleotides: TGTGCCACCAGCAGAGGTTCTAGCGGCCCCGCAGATACGCAGTATTTT. Residues: CATSRGSSGPADTQYF.